These 3 T cell receptor beta chains came from one sample sequenced in a study of blood T cell repertoires in COVID-19. TCRdb's copy holds only in-frame clones and misses some; the assay was immunoSEQ multiplex PCR. This table has roughly 250,000 clones, just under 85% appearing once. The sequenced sample was peripheral blood. The receptors were sampled from a woman older than 75 with acute or convalescent COVID-19.

V and J are TRBV11-2 and TRBJ2-7; TRBD2 agrees at 9 bases. Germline CDR1 is SGHAT and CDR2 is FQNNGV. The V segment lost 3 bases and the J segment 4 bases; nucleotides outside the gene matches: 7. The CDR3 runs 15 residues. CDR3 protein: CASSFRAGGRYEQYF. CDR3 DNA sequence: TGTGCCAGCAGCTTCCGGGCGGGAGGGCGGTACGAGCAGTACTTC.

The chain carries TRBV19 and TRBJ2-3; D uncertain. The CDR3 spans 13 residues. Germline values: CDR1 LNHDA, CDR2 SQIVND (reference sequence). V was cut by 5 bases and J by 0 bases, with 6 bases left in between. CDR3 region: CASSQASTDTQYF. CDR3 bases: TGTGCCAGTAGTCAGGCGAGCACAGATACGCAGTATTTT.

The gene calls are TRBV6-5 and TRBJ1-2; possibly TRBD1 for D (6 bases). Germline V gene lookup returns CDR1 MNHEY and CDR2 SVGAGI. The CDR3 is 15 residues long. V was pared by 5 bases and J by 7 bases, with 20 bases between. In DNA form, the CDR3 reads TGTGCCAGCAGTCCCAACAGGGCCCCCTCGGGTGGCTACACCTTC. As protein: CASSPNRAPSGGYTF.